Following are 20 T cell receptor beta chains from one sample sequenced in a study of CD8 T cells in Susac syndrome (dated by TCRdb to between 2018 and 2021). Library prep was done by the immunoSEQ multiplex PCR assay. RNA was extracted with the RNeasy kit and 0.5 to 1 ug was reverse transcribed using random hexamers. The raw public data were reprocessed by TCRdb itself: fastp quality trimming at Q25, MiXCR clonotype calling, in-frame beta chains only. Rows are combined by CDR3 protein, so each entry shows the most common genes and DNA. Across this sample there are about 280,000 distinct CDR3 sequences, with about 85% seen only once. Jointly, the top ten make up approximately 0.12% of the sample. Sequencing used CD8+ T cells from PBMCs. The receptors shown here come from a human donor with multiple sclerosis.

This chain connects TRBV10-3 to TRBJ1-1; 10 positions match TRBD1. The CDR3 has 12 amino acids. The germline V gene encodes CDR1 ENHRY and CDR2 SYGVKD. The CDR3 bases are TGTGCAGGACAGGGGGAGAACACTGAAGCTTTCTTT. Translation gives CAGQGENTEAFF.

This sequence joins TRBV20-1 and TRBJ2-7; 10 bases agree with TRBD2. From germline, CDR1 is DFQATT and CDR2 SNEGSKA (reference sequence). This CDR3 is built from 15 residues. V trimming: 0 bases; J trimming: 3 bases; junction bases outside the gene matches: 5. In DNA, the CDR3 is TGCAGTGCTAGAGATTCGGCTAGCGGGAGCTACGAGCAGTACTTC. Protein product: CSARDSASGSYEQYF.

The V gene is TRBV19, the J gene TRBJ2-1, with TRBD2 matching over 7 bases. V shed 3 bases and J 7 bases; nucleotides not matched to a gene: 12. CDR1 is LNHDA and CDR2 is SQIVND in the germline V gene (reference sequence). The CDR3 spans 16 residues. The CDR3 is CASSISATMRGNEQFF. The CDR3 DNA sequence: TGTGCCAGTAGTATTTCGGCGACTATGCGGGGGAATGAGCAGTTCTTC.

The J gene is TRBJ2-3, the V gene TRBV6-2 or TRBV6-3; the D gene is possibly TRBD2 (7 bases). V dropped 6 bases and J dropped 2 bases, with 24 bases sitting between them. CDR3 length: 18 residues. The germline gives CDR1 MNHEY, CDR2 SVGEGT. DNA of the CDR3: TGTGCCAGCAGGGGGGGGCAAGGCAGCCCGATTTACACAGATACGCAGTATTTT. This encodes CASRGGQGSPIYTDTQYF.

J is TRBJ1-5 and V is TRBV2; tentative D call: TRBD1 (5 bases). Trimming removed 3 bases from V and 2 bases from J, with 8 bases in between. CDR3 size: 14 residues. Germline loops: CDR1 SNHLY, CDR2 FYNNEI. The CDR3 DNA reads as TGTGCCAGCAGTGACTGGGACGGCAATCAGCCCCAGCATTTT. Translating it yields CASSDWDGNQPQHF.

This sequence joins TRBV27 and TRBJ1-1; 9 bases are a match to TRBD1. The CDR3 extends over 14 amino acids. Trimming took 5 bases from V and 5 from J; bases not matched to a gene: 6. The V gene's germline CDR1 is MNHEY and CDR2 SMNVEV (reference sequence). The chain's CDR3 is CASSPTTGGTEAFF. The CDR3 DNA reads TGTGCCAGCAGTCCTACGACAGGGGGTACTGAAGCTTTCTTT.

V usage is TRBV5-5 and J usage is TRBJ2-2; D may correspond to TRBD1 or TRBD2 (5 bases each). The CDR3 covers 16 residues. V was shortened by 0 bases and J by 5 bases, with 14 bases between the two germline ends. Germline CDR1 reads SGHKS; CDR2 reads YYEKEE (reference sequence). The CDR3 sequence is CASSLGLEGKTGELFF. The CDR3 coding sequence is TGTGCCAGCAGCTTGGGATTAGAGGGGAAGACCGGGGAGCTGTTTTTT.

V gene TRBV12-3 or TRBV12-4 combines with J gene TRBJ1-3, with D possibly TRBD1 on 6 matching bases. The CDR3 covers 15 residues. V was clipped by 6 bases and J by 0 bases, with 12 bases between them. CDR3 residues: CASRSGAHSGNTIYF. The CDR3, as DNA: TGTGCCAGCAGGTCGGGGGCCCACTCTGGAAACACCATATATTTT.

This clonotype was seen just once. The V and J genes are TRBV27 and TRBJ1-1; 9 bases are shared with TRBD1. The CDR3 has 16 amino acids. J lost 4 bases, V lost 3 bases, and 9 bases had no gene match. CDR1 and CDR2 (germline): MNHEY, SMNVEV (reference sequence). CDR3: CASSFRTGEMGTEAFF. The CDR3 bases are TGTGCCAGCAGTTTCCGGACAGGGGAAATGGGCACTGAAGCTTTCTTT.

The rearrangement links TRBV7-9 to TRBJ1-1; D unresolved. The germline CDR1 and CDR2 sequences are SEHNR and FQNEAQ (reference sequence). This CDR3 contains 11 residues. V gave up 3 bases and J gave up 3 bases, with 2 bases separating them. The CDR3 is CASSFDTEAFF. CDR3 nucleotide sequence: TGTGCCAGCAGCTTTGACACTGAAGCTTTCTTT.

The gene calls are TRBV2 and TRBJ2-1; possibly TRBD2 for D (5 bases). Trimming shortened V by 9 bases and J by 3 bases, and 9 bases separated the two germline ends. Germline lookup yields CDR1 SNHLY and CDR2 FYNNEI. This CDR3 has 12 amino acids. CDR3 in amino acids: CASRSGYNEQFF. The CDR3 DNA reads TGTGCCAGTAGGAGCGGCTACAATGAGCAGTTCTTC.

This clonotype turned up a few times. The gene calls are TRBV5-1 and TRBJ2-7, with D maybe TRBD1 (6 bases). CDR1 is SGHRS, CDR2 YFSETQ, per germline. This CDR3 region has 17 residues. Trimming took 0 bases from V and 9 from J, leaving 25 bases between them. CDR3 DNA sequence: TGCGCCAGCAGCTTGGACCACAGACAGGACCCAATTCCCCTGCAGTACTTC. Translation gives CASSLDHRQDPIPLQYF. The full variable domain, rest sourced from reference TRBV5-1 and TRBJ2-7, is KAGVTQTPRYLIKTRGQQVTLSCSPISGHRSVSWYQQTPGQGLQFLFEYFSETQRNKGNFPGRFSGRQFSNSRSEMNVSTLELGDSALYLCASSLDHRQDPIPLQYFGPGTRLTVT.

CDR3 sequence: CASSVVDTPKNIQYF. The CDR3 region has the DNA TGTGCCAGCAGCGTAGTGGACACCCCCAAAAACATTCAGTACTTC. The chain couples TRBV9 to TRBJ2-4; D possibly corresponds to TRBD1 (5 bases). The length of the CDR3 is 15 residues. Trimming cost V 0 bases and J 2 bases, with 9 bases left between them. From germline, CDR1 is SGDLS and CDR2 YYNGEE. Variable domain in full (rest from reference TRBV9 and TRBJ2-4): DSGVTQTPKHLITATGQRVTLRCSPRSGDLSVYWYQQSLDQGLQFLIQYYNGEERAKGNILERFSAQQFPDLHSELNLSSLELGDSALYFCASSVVDTPKNIQYFGAGTRLSVL.

The rearrangement uses TRBV5-1 and TRBJ2-7, with no clear D. The CDR3 has 14 residues. From germline, CDR1 is SGHRS and CDR2 YFSETQ. V lost 4 bases to trimming and J lost 2 bases, with 13 bases between them. CDR3 protein: CASSLTGLTYEQYF. Here the CDR3 DNA reads TGCGCCAGCAGCCTTACCGGATTAACCTACGAGCAGTACTTC.

The chain employs TRBV15 and TRBJ2-5; D may correspond to TRBD1 or TRBD2 (5 bases each). Looked up from germline, CDR1 is LNHNV and CDR2 is YYDKDF (reference sequence). The CDR3 is 17 residues long. V dropped 1 base and J dropped 1 base, with 16 bases sitting between them. In DNA, the CDR3 is TGTGCCACCAGCAGAGTTAGGACATCGGGGACCCAAGAGACCCAGTACTTC. Protein: CATSRVRTSGTQETQYF.

The V call is TRBV11-2, the J call TRBJ2-5; D is tentatively TRBD1 or TRBD2 (5 bases each). V was clipped by 4 bases and J by 5 bases, with 17 bases between them. Germline V gives CDR1 SGHAT, CDR2 FQNNGV. This CDR3 is 15 amino acids long. CDR3 coding DNA: TGTGCCAGCAGCTCAGAGGGGCTCTGGTTGGAGACCCAGTACTTC. Translating gives CASSSEGLWLETQYF.

V is TRBV11-2 and J is TRBJ1-2; no clear D gene. V was pared by 6 bases and J by 8 bases, with 7 bases between. Germline-derived CDR1 and CDR2 are SGHAT and FQNNGV. This CDR3 contains 10 residues. CDR3 amino acids: CASRAGGYTF. CDR3 nucleotides: TGTGCCAGCAGGGCAGGCGGCTACACCTTC.

This chain uses TRBV19 with TRBJ2-7; TRBD2 is a possible D gene (5 bases). The germline V gene has CDR1 LNHDA and CDR2 SQIVND (reference sequence). There are 14 residues in the CDR3. The germline V and J ends were trimmed by 3 bases and 3 bases, with 12 bases remaining between them. The CDR3 reads CASSIDEGSYEQYF. The CDR3 DNA sequence: TGTGCCAGTAGTATTGACGAGGGTAGCTACGAGCAGTACTTC.

This clonotype is a singleton in its sample. V and J are TRBV10-3 and TRBJ2-5; 7 bases fit TRBD2. The CDR3 is 14 amino acids. In germline, CDR1 is ENHRY, CDR2 SYGVKD. Unmatched junction bases numbered 6, after V lost 4 bases and J lost 4 bases. The CDR3 spells CAISAAGVGETQYF. CDR3 in DNA: TGTGCCATCAGTGCGGCGGGAGTGGGAGAGACCCAGTACTTC.

The rearrangement links TRBV28 to TRBJ2-3, with a possible D match to TRBD2 (6 bases). The CDR3 consists of 17 residues. V dropped 2 bases and J dropped 2 bases, with 17 bases sitting between them. From germline, CDR1 is MDHEN and CDR2 SYDVKM. The CDR3 DNA reads as TGTGCCAGCAGTTTACCTGGTAGGGACTTATACACAGATACGCAGTATTTT. Residues: CASSLPGRDLYTDTQYF.